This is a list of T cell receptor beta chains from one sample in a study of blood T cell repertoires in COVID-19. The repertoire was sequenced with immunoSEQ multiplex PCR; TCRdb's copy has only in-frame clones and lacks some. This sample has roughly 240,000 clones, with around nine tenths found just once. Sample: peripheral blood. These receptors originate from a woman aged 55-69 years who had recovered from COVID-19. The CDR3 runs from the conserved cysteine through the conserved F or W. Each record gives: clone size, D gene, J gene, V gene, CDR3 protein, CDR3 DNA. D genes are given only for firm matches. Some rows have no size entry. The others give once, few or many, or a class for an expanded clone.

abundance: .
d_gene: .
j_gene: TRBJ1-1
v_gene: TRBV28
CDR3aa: CASSLGRLYTEAFF
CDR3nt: TGTGCCAGCAGTTTAGGCAGGCTGTACACTGAAGCTTTCTTT

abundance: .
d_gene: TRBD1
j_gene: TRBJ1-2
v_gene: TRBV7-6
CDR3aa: CASSRDQGQGVAWGYTF
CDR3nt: TGTGCCAGCAGCCGCGACCAGGGACAGGGGGTAGCTTGGGGCTACACCTTC

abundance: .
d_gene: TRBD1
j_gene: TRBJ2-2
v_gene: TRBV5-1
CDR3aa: CASMGVTGTGHTGELFF
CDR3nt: TGCGCCAGCATGGGGGTTACCGGGACAGGGCACACCGGGGAGCTGTTTTTT

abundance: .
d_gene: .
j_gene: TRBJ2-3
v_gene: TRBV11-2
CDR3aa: CASSSGGGRSTDTQYF
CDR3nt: TGTGCCAGCAGCTCCGGCGGGGGCCGCAGCACAGATACGCAGTATTTT

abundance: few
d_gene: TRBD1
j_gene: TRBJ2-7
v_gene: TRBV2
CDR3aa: CASSDLVGGGEQYF
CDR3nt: TGTGCCAGCAGTGATTTGGTAGGGGGCGGCGAGCAGTACTTC

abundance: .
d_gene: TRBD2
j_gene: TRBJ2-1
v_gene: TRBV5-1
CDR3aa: CASSFSGVTYNEQFF
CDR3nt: TGCGCCAGCAGCTTTAGCGGGGTAACCTACAATGAGCAGTTCTTC

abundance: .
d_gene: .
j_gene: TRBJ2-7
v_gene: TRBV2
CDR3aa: CASSRPGSYEQYF
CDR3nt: TGTGCCAGCAGTCGTCCGGGGTCCTACGAGCAGTACTTC

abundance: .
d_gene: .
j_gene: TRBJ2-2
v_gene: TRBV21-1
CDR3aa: CASSATGGDTGELFF
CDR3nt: TGTGCCAGCAGCGCTACAGGGGGGGACACCGGGGAGCTGTTTTTT

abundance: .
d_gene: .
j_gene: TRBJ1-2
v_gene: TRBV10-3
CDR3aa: CAVQTSSSYGYTF
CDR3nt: TGTGCCGTACAGACAAGCTCCTCCTATGGCTACACCTTC

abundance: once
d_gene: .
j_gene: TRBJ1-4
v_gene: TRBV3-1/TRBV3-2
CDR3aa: CASSQDSGELEKLFF
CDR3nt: TGTGCCAGCAGCCAAGATTCAGGGGAACTTGAAAAACTGTTTTTT

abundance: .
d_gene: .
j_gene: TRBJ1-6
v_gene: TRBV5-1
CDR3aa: CASSLDGGIYNSPLHF
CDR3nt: TGCGCCAGCAGCTTGGATGGGGGGATCTATAATTCACCCCTCCACTTT

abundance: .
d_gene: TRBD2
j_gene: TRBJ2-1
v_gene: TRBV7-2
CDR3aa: CASSPSGGFDEQFF
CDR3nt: TGTGCCAGCAGTCCTAGCGGGGGGTTCGATGAGCAGTTCTTC

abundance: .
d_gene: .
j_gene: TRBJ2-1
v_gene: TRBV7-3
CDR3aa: CASSLTGTQNEQFF
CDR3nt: TGTGCCAGCAGCTTAACCGGGACTCAAAATGAGCAGTTCTTC

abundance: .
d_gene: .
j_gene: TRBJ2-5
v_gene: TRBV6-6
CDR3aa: CASGLRYQETQYF
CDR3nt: TGTGCCAGCGGTTTGAGGTACCAAGAGACCCAGTACTTC

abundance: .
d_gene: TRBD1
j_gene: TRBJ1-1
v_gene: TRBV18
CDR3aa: CASSPSGTGDTEAFF
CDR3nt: TGTGCCAGCTCACCCTCCGGGACAGGGGACACTGAAGCTTTCTTT

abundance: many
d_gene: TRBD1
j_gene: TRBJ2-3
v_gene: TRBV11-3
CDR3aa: CASSRQGRADTQYF
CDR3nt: TGTGCCAGCAGCCGACAGGGGCGGGCAGATACGCAGTATTTT

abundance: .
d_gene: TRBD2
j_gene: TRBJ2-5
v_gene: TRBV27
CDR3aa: CASSLFSGGSLETQYF
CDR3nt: TGTGCCAGCAGTTTATTCAGCGGGGGGTCTCTGGAGACCCAGTACTTC

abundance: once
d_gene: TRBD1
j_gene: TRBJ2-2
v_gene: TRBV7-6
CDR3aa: CASSSPTGKASGELFF
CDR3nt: TGTGCCAGCAGCTCCCCGACAGGGAAAGCGAGCGGGGAGCTGTTTTTT

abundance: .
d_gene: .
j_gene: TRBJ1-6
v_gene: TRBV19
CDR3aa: CASQTIQGSPLHF
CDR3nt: TGTGCCAGCCAAACTATACAGGGTTCACCCCTCCACTTT

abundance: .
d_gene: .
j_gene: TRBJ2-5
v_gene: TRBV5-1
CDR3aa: CASSPTYTGETQYF
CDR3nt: TGCGCCAGCAGCCCAACTTACACGGGGGAGACCCAGTACTTC